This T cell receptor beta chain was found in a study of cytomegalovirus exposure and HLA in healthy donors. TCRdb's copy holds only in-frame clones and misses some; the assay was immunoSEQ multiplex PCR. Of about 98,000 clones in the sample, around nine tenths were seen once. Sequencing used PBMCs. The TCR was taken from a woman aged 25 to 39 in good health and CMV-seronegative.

The CDR3 spells CSVETPAPVLYEQFF. The CDR3 DNA follows: TGCAGCGTTGAAACCCCCGCGCCGGTTCTGTATGAGCAGTTCTTC. The chain employs TRBV29-1 and TRBJ2-1, with D unclear. Germline CDR1 is SQVTM and CDR2 is ANQGSEA. V was trimmed by 2 bases and J by 8 bases, leaving 19 bases between them. CDR3 length: 15 amino acids.